This T cell receptor (beta chain) was recorded in a study of blood T cell repertoires in COVID-19. Study background: From the United States, Italy and Spain came samples of acute and convalescent COVID-19. Sample material is recorded as cDNA or gDNA derived from T cells, B-cell-depleted T cells, or PBMCs.

Participant ages covered about 18 to 89 years across 25 or so US areas. Which cohort a participant joined came from the clinical history participants gave. Using immunoSEQ multiplex PCR, the repertoire was profiled, and TCRdb retains in-frame clones only, with some absent. The sample includes 250,000 to 300,000 clones, 88% of them seen just once. CDR3 size: 16 residues. The trim removed 0 bases at V and 6 bases at J, leaving 8 bases unmatched. The germline V gene encodes CDR1 MNHEY and CDR2 SVGAGI. This sequence joins TRBV6-5 and TRBJ2-1; 7 bases line up with TRBD1. Input material: PBMCs or T cells enriched from blood (not recorded which). The TCR comes from a woman in her 30s who had recovered from COVID-19. CDR3 amino acids: CASSYSKQGTRNEQFF. CDR3 sequence (DNA): TGTGCCAGCAGTTACTCGAAACAGGGGACACGCAATGAGCAGTTCTTC.